These 5 T cell receptor beta chains were sequenced from one sample in a study of T cells in Graves' hyperthyroidism and ophthalmopathy. It was RNA transcripts that yielded the amplified TCR beta CDR3 regions. With the HTBI primer set, the TCR CDR3 went through a first round of RT-PCR. MiXCR was run by TCRdb on the multiplex PCR reads, yielding one entry per CDR3 protein. The sample yields 200,000 to 250,000 distinct CDR3 sequences, about 15% seen once. The sequenced sample was blood. All receptors come from a woman aged 18-29 years with Graves' ophthalmopathy.

This clonotype was recorded at least ten times. The J gene is TRBJ1-2, the V gene TRBV10-3, with a tentative D call TRBD1 (5 bases). In germline, CDR1 is ENHRY, CDR2 SYGVKD. This CDR3 has 15 amino acids. Between the trimmed V and J ends, which lost 2 bases and 1 base, there was a span of 11 bases. In nucleotides, the CDR3 is TGTGCCATCAGTGAGCCAGACAGCGTTAACTATGGCTACACCTTC. Its translation is CAISEPDSVNYGYTF.

The rearrangement links TRBV12-3 or TRBV12-4 to TRBJ2-1; 8 bases map to TRBD1. The CDR3 sequence is 14 residues long. The V segment lost 5 bases and the J segment 4 bases; nucleotides outside the gene matches: 4. CDR3 region: CASSAGQAYNEQFF. As DNA, the CDR3 is TGTGCCAGCAGTGCGGGACAGGCTTACAATGAGCAGTTCTTC.

At least ten counts were recorded for this clonotype. One end of the junction is discordant with germline, which a read error may explain. The rearrangement joins TRBV5-1 to TRBJ2-1, with 9 bases matching TRBD1. In germline, CDR1 is SGHRS, CDR2 YFSETQ. CDR3 size: 16 residues. The CDR3 bases are TGCGCCAGCAGCTTGGGGGGGACAGGGTCCTTCAATGAGCAGTTCTTC. This encodes CASSLGGTGSFNEQFF.

This clonotype was recorded many times. This chain joins TRBV10-3 and TRBJ2-1, with TRBD1 matching over 9 bases. V lost 8 bases and J lost 2; bases outside the gene matches: 1. The length of the CDR3 is 13 residues. Germline V lookup: CDR1 ENHRY, CDR2 SYGVKD. CDR3 sequence: CAIGTGTYNEQFF. The DNA of the CDR3 is TGTGCCATCGGGACAGGGACCTACAATGAGCAGTTCTTC.

In this sample, this clonotype turned up a few times. The rearrangement joins TRBV18 to TRBJ1-4; 8 bases line up with TRBD1. Germline CDR1 and CDR2: KGHSH and LQKENI. The CDR3 length is 15 residues. With V trimmed by 4 bases and J by 6 bases, 7 bases remained unmatched. The CDR3 here is CASSLQGDPHEKLFF. The CDR3 DNA follows: TGTGCCAGCTCACTACAGGGGGACCCCCATGAAAAACTGTTTTTT.